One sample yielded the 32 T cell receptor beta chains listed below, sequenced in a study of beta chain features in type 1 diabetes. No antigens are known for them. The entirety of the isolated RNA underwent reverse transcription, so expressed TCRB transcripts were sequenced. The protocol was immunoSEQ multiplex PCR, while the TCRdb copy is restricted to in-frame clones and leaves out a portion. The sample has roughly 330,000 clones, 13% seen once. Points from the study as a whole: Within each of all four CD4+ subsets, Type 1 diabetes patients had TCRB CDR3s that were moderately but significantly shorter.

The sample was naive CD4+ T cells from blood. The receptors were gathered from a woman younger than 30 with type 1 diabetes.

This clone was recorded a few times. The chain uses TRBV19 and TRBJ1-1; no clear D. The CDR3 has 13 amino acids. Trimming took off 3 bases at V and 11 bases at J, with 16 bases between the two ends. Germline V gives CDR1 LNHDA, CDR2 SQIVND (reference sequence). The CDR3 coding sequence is TGTGCCAGTAGTATTGACGGGATTAAAGTGGCTTTCTTT. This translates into CASSIDGIKVAFF.

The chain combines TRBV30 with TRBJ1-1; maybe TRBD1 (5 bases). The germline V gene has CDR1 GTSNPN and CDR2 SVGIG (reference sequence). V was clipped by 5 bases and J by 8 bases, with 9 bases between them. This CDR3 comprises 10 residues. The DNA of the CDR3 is TGTGCCTGGGGGGCGTCGGAAGCTTTCTTT. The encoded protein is CAWGASEAFF.

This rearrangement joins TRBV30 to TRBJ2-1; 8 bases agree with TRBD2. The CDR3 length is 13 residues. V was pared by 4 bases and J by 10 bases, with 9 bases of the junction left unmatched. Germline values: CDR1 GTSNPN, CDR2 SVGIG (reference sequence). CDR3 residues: CAWKKRESWEQFF. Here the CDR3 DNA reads TGTGCCTGGAAAAAGCGGGAGTCTTGGGAGCAGTTCTTC. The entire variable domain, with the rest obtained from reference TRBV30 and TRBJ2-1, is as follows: SQTIHQWPATLVQPVGSPLSLECTVEGTSNPNLYWYRQAAGRGLQLLFYSVGIGQISSEVPQNLSASRPQDRQFILSSKKLLLSDSGFYLCAWKKRESWEQFFGPGTRLTVL.

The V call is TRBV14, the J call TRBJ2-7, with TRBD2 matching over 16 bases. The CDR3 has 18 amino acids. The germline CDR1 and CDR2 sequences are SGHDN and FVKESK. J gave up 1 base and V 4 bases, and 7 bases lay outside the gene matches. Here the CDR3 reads CASSLGGLAGGPSYEQYF. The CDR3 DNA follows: TGTGCCAGCAGCCTGGGGGGACTAGCGGGAGGGCCATCCTACGAGCAGTACTTC.

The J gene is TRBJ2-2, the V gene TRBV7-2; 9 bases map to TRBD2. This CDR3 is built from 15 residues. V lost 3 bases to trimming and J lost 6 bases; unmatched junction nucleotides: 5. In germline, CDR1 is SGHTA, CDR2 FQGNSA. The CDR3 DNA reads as TGTGCCAGCAGCTTGACTAGCGGCATGGCCGGGGAGCTGTTTTTT. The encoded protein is CASSLTSGMAGELFF.

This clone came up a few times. Here the CDR3 reads CASSELLGGGETQYF. DNA of the CDR3: TGTGCCAGCAGTGAGCTACTAGGGGGTGGGGAGACCCAGTACTTC. V usage is TRBV2 and J usage is TRBJ2-5, with a possible D match to TRBD1 (6 bases). CDR1 and CDR2 (germline): SNHLY, FYNNEI. The CDR3 runs to 15 residues. V was shortened by 3 bases and J by 5 bases, with 16 bases between the two germline ends.

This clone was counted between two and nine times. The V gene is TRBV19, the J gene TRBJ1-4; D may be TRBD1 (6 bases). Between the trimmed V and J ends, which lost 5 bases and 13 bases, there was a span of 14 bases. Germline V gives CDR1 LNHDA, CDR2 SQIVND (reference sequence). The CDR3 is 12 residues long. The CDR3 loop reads CASSARGAGLFF. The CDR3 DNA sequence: TGTGCCAGTAGTGCCCGGGGGGCTGGACTGTTTTTT.

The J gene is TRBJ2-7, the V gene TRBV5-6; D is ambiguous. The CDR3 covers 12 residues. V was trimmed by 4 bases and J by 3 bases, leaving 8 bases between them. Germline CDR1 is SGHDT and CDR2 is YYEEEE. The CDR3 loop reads CASSLGYYEQYV. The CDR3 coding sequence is TGTGCCAGCAGCCTGGGCTACTACGAGCAGTACGTC.

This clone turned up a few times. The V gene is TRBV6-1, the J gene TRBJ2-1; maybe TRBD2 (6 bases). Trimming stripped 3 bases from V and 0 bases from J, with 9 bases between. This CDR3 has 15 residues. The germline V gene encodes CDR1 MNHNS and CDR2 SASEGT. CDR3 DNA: TGTGCCAGCAGTGACATCGGGAGCTCCTACAATGAGCAGTTCTTC. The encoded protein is CASSDIGSSYNEQFF.

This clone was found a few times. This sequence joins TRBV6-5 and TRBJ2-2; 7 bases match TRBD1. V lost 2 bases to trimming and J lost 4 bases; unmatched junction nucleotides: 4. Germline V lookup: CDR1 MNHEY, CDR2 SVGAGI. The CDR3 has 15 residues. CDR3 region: CASSYRDRTTGELFF. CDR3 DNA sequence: TGTGCCAGCAGTTACCGGGACAGAACCACCGGGGAGCTGTTTTTT.

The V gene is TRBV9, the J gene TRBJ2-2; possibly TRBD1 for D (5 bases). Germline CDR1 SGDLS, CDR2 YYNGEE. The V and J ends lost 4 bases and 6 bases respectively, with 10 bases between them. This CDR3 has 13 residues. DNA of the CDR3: TGTGCCAGCAGCCCAAGGGGCTCCGGGGAGCTGTTTTTT. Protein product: CASSPRGSGELFF.

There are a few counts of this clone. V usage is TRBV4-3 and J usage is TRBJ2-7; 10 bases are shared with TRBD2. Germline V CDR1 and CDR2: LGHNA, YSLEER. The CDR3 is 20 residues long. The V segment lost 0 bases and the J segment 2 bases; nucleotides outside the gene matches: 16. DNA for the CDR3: TGCGCCAGCAGCCAAGACCTAATGGGGGCGTCTAGCGGGAGACCCTACGAGCAGTACGTC. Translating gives CASSQDLMGASSGRPYEQYV.

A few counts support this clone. The CDR3 DNA is TGTGCCAGTAGCCCCCAGGGGTTGGTTCCAGAGACCCAGTACTTC. It is translated as CASSPQGLVPETQYF. V usage is TRBV19 and J usage is TRBJ2-5; D possibly corresponds to TRBD1 (6 bases). Germline CDR1 and CDR2: LNHDA and SQIVND (reference sequence). Trimming removed 6 bases at V and 4 bases at J, with 18 bases between. This CDR3 has 15 amino acids. The whole variable domain, filled in from reference TRBV19 and TRBJ2-5, reads DGGITQSPKYLFRKEGQNVTLSCEQNLNHDAMYWYRQDPGQGLRLIYYSQIVNDFQKGDIAEGYSVSREKKESFPLTVTSAQKNPTAFYLCASSPQGLVPETQYFGPGTRLLVL.

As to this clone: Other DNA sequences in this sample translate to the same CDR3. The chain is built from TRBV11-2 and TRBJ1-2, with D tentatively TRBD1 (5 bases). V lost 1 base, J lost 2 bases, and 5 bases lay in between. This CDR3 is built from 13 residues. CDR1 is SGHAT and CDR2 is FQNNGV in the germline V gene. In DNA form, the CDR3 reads TGTGCCAGCAGCTTAGGACAGAACTATGGCTACACCTTC. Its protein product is CASSLGQNYGYTF.

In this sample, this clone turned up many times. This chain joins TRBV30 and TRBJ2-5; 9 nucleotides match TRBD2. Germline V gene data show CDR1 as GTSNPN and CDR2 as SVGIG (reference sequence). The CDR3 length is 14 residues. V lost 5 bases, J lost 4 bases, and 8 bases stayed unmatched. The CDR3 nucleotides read TGTGCCTGGGGAGCGGGAGGAGGAGGAGAGACCCAGTACTTC. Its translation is CAWGAGGGGETQYF.

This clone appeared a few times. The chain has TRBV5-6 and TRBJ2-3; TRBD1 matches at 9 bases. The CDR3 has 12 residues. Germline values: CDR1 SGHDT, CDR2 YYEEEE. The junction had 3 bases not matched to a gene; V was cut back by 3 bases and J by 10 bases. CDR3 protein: CASSWDREPQYF. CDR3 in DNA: TGTGCCAGCAGCTGGGACAGGGAGCCGCAGTATTTT.

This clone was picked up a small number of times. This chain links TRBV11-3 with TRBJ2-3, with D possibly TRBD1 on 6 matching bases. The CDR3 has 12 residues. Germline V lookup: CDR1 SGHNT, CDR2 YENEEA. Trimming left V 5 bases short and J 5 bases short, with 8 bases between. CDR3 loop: CASSPRGDTQYF. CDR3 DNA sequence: TGTGCCAGCAGCCCCAGGGGAGATACGCAGTATTTT.

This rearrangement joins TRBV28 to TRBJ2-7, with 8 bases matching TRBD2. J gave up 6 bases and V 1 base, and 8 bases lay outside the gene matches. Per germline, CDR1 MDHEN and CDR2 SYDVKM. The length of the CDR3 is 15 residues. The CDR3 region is CASSLFSGGPREQYF. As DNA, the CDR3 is TGTGCCAGCAGTTTATTCTCGGGAGGGCCTCGCGAGCAGTACTTC.

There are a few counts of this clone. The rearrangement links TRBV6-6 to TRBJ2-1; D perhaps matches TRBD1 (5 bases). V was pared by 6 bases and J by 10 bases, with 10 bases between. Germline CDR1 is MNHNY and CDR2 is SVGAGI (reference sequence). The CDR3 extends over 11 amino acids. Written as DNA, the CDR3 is TGTGCCAGCAGCGTCGACAGCGAGCAGTTCTTC. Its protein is CASSVDSEQFF.

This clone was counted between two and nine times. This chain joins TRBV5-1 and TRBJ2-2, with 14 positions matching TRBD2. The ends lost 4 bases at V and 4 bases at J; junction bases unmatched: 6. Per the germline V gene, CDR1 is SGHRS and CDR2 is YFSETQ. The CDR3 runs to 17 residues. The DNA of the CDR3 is TGCGCCAGCAGCGCATCTGGGACTAGCGGGAGCACCGGGGAGCTGTTTTTT. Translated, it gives CASSASGTSGSTGELFF.

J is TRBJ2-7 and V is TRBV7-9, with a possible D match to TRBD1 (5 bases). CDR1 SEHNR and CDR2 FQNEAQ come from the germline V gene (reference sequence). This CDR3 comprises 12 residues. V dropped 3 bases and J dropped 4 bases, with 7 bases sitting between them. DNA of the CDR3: TGTGCCAGCAGCTTTACAGGTTACGAGCAGTACTTC. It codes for CASSFTGYEQYF.

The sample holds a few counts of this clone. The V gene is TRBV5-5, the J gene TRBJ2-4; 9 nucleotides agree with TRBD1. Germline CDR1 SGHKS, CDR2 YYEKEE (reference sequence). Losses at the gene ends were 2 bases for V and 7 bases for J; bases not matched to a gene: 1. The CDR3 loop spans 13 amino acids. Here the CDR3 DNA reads TGTGCCAGCAGCTTAACAGGGGGCAACATTCAGTACTTC. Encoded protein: CASSLTGGNIQYF. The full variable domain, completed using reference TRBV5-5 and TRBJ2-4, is DAGVTQSPTHLIKTRGQQVTLRCSPISGHKSVSWYQQVLGQGPQFIFQYYEKEERGRGNFPDRFSARQFPNYSSELNVNALLLGDSALYLCASSLTGGNIQYFGAGTRLSVL.

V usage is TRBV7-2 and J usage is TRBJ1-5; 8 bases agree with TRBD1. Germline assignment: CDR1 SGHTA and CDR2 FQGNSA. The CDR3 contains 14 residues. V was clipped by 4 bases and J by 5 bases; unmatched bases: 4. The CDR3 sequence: CASSSGTGHQPQHF. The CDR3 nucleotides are TGTGCCAGCAGCTCCGGGACAGGCCATCAGCCCCAGCATTTT.

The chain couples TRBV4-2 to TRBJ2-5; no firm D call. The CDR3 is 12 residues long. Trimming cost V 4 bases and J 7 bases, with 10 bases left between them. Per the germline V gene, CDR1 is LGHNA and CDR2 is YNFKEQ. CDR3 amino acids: CASSLSTGTQYF. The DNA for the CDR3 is TGTGCCAGCAGCCTTTCCACCGGGACCCAGTACTTC.

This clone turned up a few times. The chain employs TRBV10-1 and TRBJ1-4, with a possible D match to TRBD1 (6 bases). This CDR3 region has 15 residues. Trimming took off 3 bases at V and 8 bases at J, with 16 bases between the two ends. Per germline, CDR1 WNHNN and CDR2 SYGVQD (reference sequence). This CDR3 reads CASSDVPGHEEKLFF. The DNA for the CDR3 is TGCGCCAGCAGTGACGTACCGGGACACGAAGAAAAACTGTTTTTT.

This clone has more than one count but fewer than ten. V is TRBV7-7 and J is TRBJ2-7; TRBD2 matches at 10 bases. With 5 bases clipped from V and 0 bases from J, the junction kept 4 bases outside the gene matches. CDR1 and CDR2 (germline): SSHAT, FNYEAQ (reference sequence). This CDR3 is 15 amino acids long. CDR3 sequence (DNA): TGTGCCAGCAGCCCATCTAGCGGGAGCTCCTACGAGCAGTACTTC. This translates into CASSPSSGSSYEQYF. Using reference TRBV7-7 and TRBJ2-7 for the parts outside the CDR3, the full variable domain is GAGVSQSPRYKVTKRGQDVTLRCDPISSHATLYWYQQALGQGPEFLTYFNYEAQPDKSGLPSDRFSAERPEGSISTLTIQRTEQRDSAMYRCASSPSSGSSYEQYFGPGTRLTVT.

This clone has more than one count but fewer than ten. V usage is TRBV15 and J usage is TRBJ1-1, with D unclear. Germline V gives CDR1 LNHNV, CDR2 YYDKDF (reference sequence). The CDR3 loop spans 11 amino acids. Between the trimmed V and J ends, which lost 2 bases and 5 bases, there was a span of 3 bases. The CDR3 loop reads CATSRHTEAFF. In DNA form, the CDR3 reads TGTGCCACCAGCAGACATACTGAAGCTTTCTTT. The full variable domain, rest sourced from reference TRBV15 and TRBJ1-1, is DAMVIQNPRYQVTQFGKPVTLSCSQTLNHNVMYWYQQKSSQAPKLLFHYYDKDFNNEADTPDNFQSRRPNTSFCFLDIRSPGLGDTAMYLCATSRHTEAFFGQGTRLTVV.

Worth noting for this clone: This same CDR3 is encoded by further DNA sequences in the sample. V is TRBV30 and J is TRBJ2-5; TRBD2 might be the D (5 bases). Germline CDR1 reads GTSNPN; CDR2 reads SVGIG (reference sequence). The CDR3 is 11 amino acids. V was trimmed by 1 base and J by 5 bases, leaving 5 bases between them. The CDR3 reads CAWSGGETQYF. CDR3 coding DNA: TGTGCCTGGAGTGGCGGGGAGACCCAGTACTTC. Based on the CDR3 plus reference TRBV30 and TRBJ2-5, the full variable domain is SQTIHQWPATLVQPVGSPLSLECTVEGTSNPNLYWYRQAAGRGLQLLFYSVGIGQISSEVPQNLSASRPQDRQFILSSKKLLLSDSGFYLCAWSGGETQYFGPGTRLLVL.

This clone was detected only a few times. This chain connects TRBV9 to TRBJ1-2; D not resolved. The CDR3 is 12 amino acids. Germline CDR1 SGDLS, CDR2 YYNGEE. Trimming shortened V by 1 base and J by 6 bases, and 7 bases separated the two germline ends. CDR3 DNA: TGTGCCAGCAGCGTACGGTCTGATGGCTACACCTTC. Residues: CASSVRSDGYTF.

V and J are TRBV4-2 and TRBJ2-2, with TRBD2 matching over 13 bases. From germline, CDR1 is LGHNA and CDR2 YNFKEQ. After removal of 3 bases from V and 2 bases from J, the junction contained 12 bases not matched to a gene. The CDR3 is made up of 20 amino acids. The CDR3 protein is CASSQTLGTSGDSNTGELFF. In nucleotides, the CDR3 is TGTGCCAGCAGCCAGACGTTGGGGACTAGCGGGGATTCCAACACCGGGGAGCTGTTTTTT.

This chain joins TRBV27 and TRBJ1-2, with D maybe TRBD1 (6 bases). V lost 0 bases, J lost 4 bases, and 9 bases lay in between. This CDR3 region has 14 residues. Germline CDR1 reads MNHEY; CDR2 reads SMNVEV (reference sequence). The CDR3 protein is CASSLSTGTYGYTF. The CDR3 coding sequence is TGTGCCAGCAGTTTATCCACAGGGACCTATGGCTACACCTTC.

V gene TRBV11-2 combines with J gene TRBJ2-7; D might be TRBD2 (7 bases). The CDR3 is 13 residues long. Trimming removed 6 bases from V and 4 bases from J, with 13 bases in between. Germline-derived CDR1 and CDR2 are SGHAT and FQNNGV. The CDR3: CASRGRGGYEQYV. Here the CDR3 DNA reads TGTGCCAGCAGGGGGAGGGGGGGATACGAGCAGTACGTC.